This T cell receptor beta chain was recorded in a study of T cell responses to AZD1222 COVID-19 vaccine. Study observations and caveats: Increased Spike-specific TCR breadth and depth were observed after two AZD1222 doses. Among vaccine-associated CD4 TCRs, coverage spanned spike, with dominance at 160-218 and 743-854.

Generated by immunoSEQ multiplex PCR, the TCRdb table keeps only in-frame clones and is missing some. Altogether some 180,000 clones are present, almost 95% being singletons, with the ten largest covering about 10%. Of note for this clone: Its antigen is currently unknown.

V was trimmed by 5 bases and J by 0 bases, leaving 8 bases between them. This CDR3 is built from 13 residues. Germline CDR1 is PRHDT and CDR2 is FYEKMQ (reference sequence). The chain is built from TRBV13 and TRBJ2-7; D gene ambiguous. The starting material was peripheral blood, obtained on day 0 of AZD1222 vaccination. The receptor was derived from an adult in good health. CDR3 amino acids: CASSPRVSYEQYF. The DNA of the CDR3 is TGTGCCAGCAGCCCCCGGGTCTCCTACGAGCAGTACTTC.